This T cell receptor (beta chain) was observed in a study of glioma-infiltrating T cells. The table lists this clonotype with a few counts. Its antigen is not known. Amplification of TCR alpha and beta CDR3 regions from RNA used iRepertoire nested multiplex PCR. Input was roughly 95-400 ng of tissue mRNA or PBMC total RNA. One entry per CDR3 protein, called by TCRdb with MiXCR from the multiplex PCR reads. The table records tens of thousands of distinct CDR3 sequences, approximately 22% of them present only once. Study-wide results and limits: Above-expected tissue-blood divergence occurred in all gliomas, most in low-grade ones. CDR3 overlap between tissue and blood was very small.

The CDR3 is 15 residues long. V shed 3 bases, J shed 5 bases, and the junction held 8 bases outside the gene matches. The germline V gene encodes CDR1 KGHSH and CDR2 LQKENI. The V call is TRBV18, the J call TRBJ2-7; TRBD2 matches 9 bases. The TCR comes from a human donor with low-grade glioma or glioblastoma, undergoing nonglioma brain surgery, or in good health (not recorded which). Sequenced: glioma tissue, nonneoplastic brain tissue, or PBMCs (not recorded which). The CDR3 loop reads CASSPSRGRGDEQYF. In nucleotides, the CDR3 is TGTGCCAGCTCACCGTCTCGCGGGAGGGGCGACGAGCAGTACTTC.